The clone carrying this T cell receptor beta chain came up a few times. This entry comes from a study of T-cell memory formation after mild COVID-19. cDNA libraries for TCR alpha and TCR beta, carrying sample barcodes and UMIs, came from 5'RACE with constant-segment primers. One entry per CDR3 protein, called by TCRdb with MiXCR from the 5' RACE reads. The data contain some 57,000 distinct CDR3 sequences, 12% of them singletons. Germline CDR1 and CDR2: SGHRS and YFSETQ. The CDR3 has 14 amino acids. The V segment lost 4 bases and the J segment 3 bases; nucleotides outside the gene matches: 3. The sequence derives from a man aged 18 to 35 who had mild COVID-19 (a few samples of this study predate the infection). Cell type and time point are not known. The chain joins TRBV5-1 to TRBJ2-5; 10 bases fit TRBD1. The source material was PBMCs or a T cell subset sorted from them (not recorded which). This CDR3 is CASSRGQGEETQYF. The CDR3 DNA sequence: TGCGCCAGCAGCCGTGGACAGGGGGAAGAGACCCAGTACTTC.